These 22 T cell receptor beta chains originate from one sample sequenced in a study of T cells in Graves' hyperthyroidism and ophthalmopathy. RNA transcripts were the template for amplifying TCR beta CDR3 regions. A set of HTBI primers served as the primers for a first-round RT-PCR of the TCR CDR3. MiXCR, applied by TCRdb to the multiplex PCR reads, yields one record per CDR3 protein. The sample has a few hundred thousand distinct CDR3 sequences; about 15% are singletons. Sequencing was performed on blood. These receptors all come from a young woman with Graves' hyperthyroidism.

This clonotype was detected many times. The J gene is TRBJ2-7, the V gene TRBV27; weak D call: TRBD2 (6 bases). From germline, CDR1 is MNHEY and CDR2 SMNVEV (reference sequence). Trimming took off 8 bases at V and 6 bases at J, with 20 bases between the two ends. The CDR3 spans 14 residues. Here the CDR3 reads CASGRRDVSFEQYF. CDR3 bases: TGTGCCAGCGGGCGGCGGGACGTCAGTTTCGAGCAGTACTTC.

This clonotype was counted at least ten times. The chain has TRBV3-1 and TRBJ2-5; 9 bases are shared with TRBD2. V was pared by 2 bases and J by 4 bases, with 17 bases of the junction left unmatched. The CDR3 runs 19 residues. Germline V lookup: CDR1 LGHDT, CDR2 YNNKEL (reference sequence). CDR3 DNA sequence: TGTGCCAGCAGCCAATACGGCCTAGCGGGGAGAGGGAGCCTAGAGACCCAGTACTTC. Its translation: CASSQYGLAGRGSLETQYF.

This clonotype was observed a handful of times. This sequence joins TRBV7-3 and TRBJ2-6; a weak D match, TRBD1 (5 bases). Germline V lookup: CDR1 SGHTA, CDR2 FQGTGA. This CDR3 is built from 17 residues. V was pared by 5 bases and J by 0 bases, with 14 bases between. The CDR3 coding sequence is TGTGCCAGCAGCCCAGGGTTTCCGTACTCTGGGGCCAACGTCCTGACTTTC. Amino acids: CASSPGFPYSGANVLTF.

At least ten counts were recorded for this clonotype. The chain joins TRBV12-3 or TRBV12-4 to TRBJ1-1; the D is unclear. V lost 2 bases and J lost 4, with 14 bases in between. The CDR3 covers 15 residues. CDR3 region: CASSLSMGSGTEAFF. The CDR3 DNA reads TGTGCCAGCAGTTTATCGATGGGTTCAGGCACTGAAGCTTTCTTT.

With respect to this clonotype: It may be a read error: a sequence one base away is much more abundant. The rearrangement links TRBV12-3 or TRBV12-4 to TRBJ1-2; the match to TRBD1 covers 9 bases. CDR3 size: 15 residues. The V gene end was trimmed by 1 base and the J gene end by 4 bases; junction bases not matched to a gene: 4. The CDR3 loop reads CASSLGTGDPYGYTF. In nucleotides, the CDR3 is TGTGCCAGCAGTTTAGGGACAGGGGACCCCTATGGCTACACCTTC.

For this clonotype: The junction does not match germline at one end; this may be a read error. This rearrangement joins TRBV6-1 to TRBJ2-5; D is uncertain. This CDR3 comprises 12 residues. Germline loops: CDR1 MNHNS, CDR2 SASEGT. The DNA of the CDR3 is TGTGCCAGCGGTGAGAGAGGAGAGACCCAGTACTTC. This sequence encodes CASGERGETQYF.

This clonotype was seen at least ten times. The V and J genes are TRBV10-1 and TRBJ2-3; maybe TRBD1 (5 bases). V lost 6 bases and J lost 4, with 17 bases in between. The CDR3 is 15 amino acids. Germline assignment: CDR1 WNHNN and CDR2 SYGVQD (reference sequence). The CDR3 protein is CASSQDGQGADTQYF. CDR3 bases: TGCGCCAGCAGCCAAGACGGGCAGGGCGCAGATACGCAGTATTTT.

In this sample, this clonotype turned up a few times. This chain links TRBV6-1 with TRBJ2-3; possibly TRBD2 for D (6 bases). V lost 5 bases to trimming and J lost 5 bases, with 14 bases between them. The CDR3 sequence is 14 residues long. Per germline, CDR1 MNHNS and CDR2 SASEGT. CDR3 residues: CASSLNPGGDTQYF. In nucleotides, the CDR3 is TGTGCCAGCAGTCTAAACCCCGGGGGAGATACGCAGTATTTT.

For this clonotype: This may be a read error, as it is one base from a much larger clone. The V gene is TRBV20-1, the J gene TRBJ2-7; D gene ambiguous. V shed 2 bases and J shed 3 bases, with 5 bases lying between them. The CDR3 is 11 amino acids. CDR1 and CDR2 from the germline V gene are DFQATT and SNEGSKA (reference sequence). The DNA of the CDR3 is TGCAGTGCTAGAATGGGCTACGAGCAGTACTTC. This gives the protein CSARMGYEQYF.

A note on this clonotype: One junction end does not reproduce the germline sequence, and a read error may be involved. The chain has TRBV29-1 and TRBJ2-2; D gene unclear. This CDR3 has 11 amino acids. Germline CDR1 is SQVTM and CDR2 is ANQGSEA. The CDR3 nucleotides are TGCAGCGTTCTTAACACGGGGGAGCTGTTTTTT. It yields the protein CSVLNTGELFF.

This clonotype was observed once. The CDR3 region has the DNA TGTGCCTGGAGTGTAACGGGACTAGCGGACAAACGGGGGACCCAGTACTTC. Translating it yields CAWSVTGLADKRGTQYF. The gene calls are TRBV30 and TRBJ2-5; 11 bases agree with TRBD2. This CDR3 region has 17 residues. The trim removed 0 bases at V and 7 bases at J, leaving 13 bases unmatched. The germline CDR1 and CDR2 sequences are GTSNPN and SVGIG (reference sequence). Using reference TRBV30 and TRBJ2-5 for the parts outside the CDR3, the full variable domain is SQTIHQWPATLVQPVGSPLSLECTVEGTSNPNLYWYRQAAGRGLQLLFYSVGIGQISSEVPQNLSASRPQDRQFILSSKKLLLSDSGFYLCAWSVTGLADKRGTQYFGPGTRLLVL.

Comments on this clonotype: A much larger clonotype is one base distant, so this may be a read error. The J gene is TRBJ2-2, the V gene TRBV24-1; possibly TRBD1 or TRBD2 for D (5 bases each). This CDR3 is built from 14 residues. Germline V gene data show CDR1 as KGHDR and CDR2 as SFDVKD. In DNA, the CDR3 is TGTGCCACCGAAACACGGGGCAACACCGGGGAGCCGTTTTTT. This encodes CATETRGNTGEPFF.

This clonotype was detected ten times or more. The V call is TRBV28, the J call TRBJ2-7; 7 bases align to TRBD1. Trimming removed 7 bases from V and 3 bases from J; junction bases left unmatched: 18. Germline V CDR1 and CDR2: MDHEN, SYDVKM. The CDR3 consists of 17 residues. The CDR3 coding sequence is TGTGCCAGCACCAGGACAGGCAGTGAAGTGGGTCGCTACGAGCAGTACTTC. Translation: CASTRTGSEVGRYEQYF.

This clonotype showed up just a few times. The CDR3 DNA reads TGTGCCGGCCGGGACAACTCCTACAATGAGCAGTTCTTC. Protein product: CAGRDNSYNEQFF. The chain couples TRBV10-3 to TRBJ2-1; possible D gene TRBD1, 6 bases. The CDR3 has 13 residues. The V gene's germline CDR1 is ENHRY and CDR2 SYGVKD. V lost 11 bases to trimming and J lost 0 bases, with 11 bases between them.

This clonotype appeared many times. This sequence joins TRBV11-2 and TRBJ2-1; 10 positions match TRBD1. In germline, CDR1 is SGHAT, CDR2 FQNNGV. There are 17 residues in the CDR3. V lost 8 bases, J lost 2 bases, and 12 bases stayed unmatched. CDR3 protein: CASSSHVGTGAYNEQFF. CDR3 in DNA: TGTGCCAGCTCCAGTCACGTGGGGACAGGGGCCTACAATGAGCAGTTCTTC.

This clonotype was found many times. V usage is TRBV27 and J usage is TRBJ2-5; D gene ambiguous. Trimming cost V 3 bases and J 5 bases, with 13 bases left between them. The CDR3 is 14 amino acids. CDR1 and CDR2 from the germline V gene are MNHEY and SMNVEV (reference sequence). The CDR3 DNA reads TGTGCCAGCAGTTTGGGCCACCCCGGGGAGACCCAGTACTTC. The encoded protein is CASSLGHPGETQYF.

In its sample, this clonotype was seen a few times. The gene calls are TRBV7-2 and TRBJ2-1; the match to TRBD2 covers 15 bases. The ends lost 4 bases at V and 8 bases at J; junction bases unmatched: 9. In germline, CDR1 is SGHTA, CDR2 FQGNSA. This CDR3 has 17 residues. CDR3 bases: TGTGCCAGCAGCTCGATCGGACTAGCGGGAGGGCCAGATGAGCAGTTCTTC. Its protein product is CASSSIGLAGGPDEQFF.

This clonotype was seen only a few times. The chain uses TRBV5-1 and TRBJ2-1; TRBD2 aligns across 12 bases. Per germline, CDR1 SGHRS and CDR2 YFSETQ. J was trimmed by 9 bases and V by 4 bases; bases with no gene match: 5. This CDR3 contains 14 residues. CDR3 sequence: CASSNRLAGVEQFF. CDR3 in DNA: TGCGCCAGCAGCAACCGACTAGCGGGAGTTGAGCAGTTCTTC.

There are a few counts of this clonotype. The chain joins TRBV27 to TRBJ2-4, with D tentatively TRBD2 (6 bases). The V gene lost 2 bases and the J gene lost 0 bases, with 14 bases spanning the gap. Germline CDR1 reads MNHEY; CDR2 reads SMNVEV (reference sequence). The CDR3 totals 17 residues. CDR3 protein: CASSLLAAGLAKNIQYF. As DNA, the CDR3 is TGTGCCAGCAGTTTACTGGCCGCGGGGTTAGCCAAAAACATTCAGTACTTC.

This clonotype was counted at least ten times. V gene TRBV6-1 combines with J gene TRBJ2-7; 9 bases map to TRBD2. Germline lookup yields CDR1 MNHNS and CDR2 SASEGT. V was pared by 5 bases and J by 2 bases, with 7 bases of the junction left unmatched. The CDR3 sequence is 15 residues long. The CDR3 DNA reads as TGTGCCAGCAGTTTCCCTAGCGGGGACACCTACGAGCAGTACTTC. Its protein is CASSFPSGDTYEQYF.

The V and J genes are TRBV6-2 or TRBV6-3 and TRBJ2-3; the match to TRBD2 covers 11 bases. CDR3 length: 14 amino acids. V shed 7 bases and J 5 bases; nucleotides not matched to a gene: 5. Germline V gene lookup returns CDR1 MNHEY and CDR2 SVGEGT. Here the CDR3 DNA reads TGTGCCAGCATTAGCGGGAGGGCCAAAGATACGCAGTATTTT. Translated, it gives CASISGRAKDTQYF.

This chain connects TRBV27 to TRBJ1-1; maybe TRBD1 (5 bases). Trimming removed 3 bases from V and 4 bases from J, with 12 bases in between. CDR3 length: 14 residues. Germline assignment: CDR1 MNHEY and CDR2 SMNVEV (reference sequence). CDR3 bases: TGTGCCAGCAGTTTTGGGGGAAGGGGCACTGAAGCTTTCTTT. It encodes CASSFGGRGTEAFF.